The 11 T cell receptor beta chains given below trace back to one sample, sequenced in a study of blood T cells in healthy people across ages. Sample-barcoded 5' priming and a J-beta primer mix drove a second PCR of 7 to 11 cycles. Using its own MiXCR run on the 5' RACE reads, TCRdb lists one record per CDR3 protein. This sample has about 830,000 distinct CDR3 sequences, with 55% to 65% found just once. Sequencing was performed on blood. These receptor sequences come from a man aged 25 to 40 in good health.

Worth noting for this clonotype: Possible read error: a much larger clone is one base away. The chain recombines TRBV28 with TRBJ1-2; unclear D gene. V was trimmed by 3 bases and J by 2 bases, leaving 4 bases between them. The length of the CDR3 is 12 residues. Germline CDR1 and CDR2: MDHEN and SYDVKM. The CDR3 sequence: CASSFLNYGYTF. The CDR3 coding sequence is TGTGCCAGCAGTTTTTTGAACTATGGCTACACCTTC.

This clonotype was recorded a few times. CDR3 region: CASSFRQGGNGYTF. Here the CDR3 DNA reads TGTGCCAGCAGCTTTCGACAGGGAGGAAATGGCTACACCTTC. The chain has TRBV11-2 and TRBJ1-2, with 7 bases identical to TRBD1. This CDR3 spans 14 amino acids. Germline CDR1 reads SGHAT; CDR2 reads FQNNGV. V gave up 3 bases and J gave up 6 bases; unmatched junction bases: 7.

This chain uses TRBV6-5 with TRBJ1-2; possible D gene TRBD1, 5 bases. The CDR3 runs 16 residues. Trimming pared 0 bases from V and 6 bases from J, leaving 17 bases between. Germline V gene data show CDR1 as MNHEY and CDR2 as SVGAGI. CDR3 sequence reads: CASSYSRWGGADGYTF. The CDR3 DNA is TGTGCCAGCAGTTACTCGAGATGGGGAGGGGCAGATGGCTACACCTTC.

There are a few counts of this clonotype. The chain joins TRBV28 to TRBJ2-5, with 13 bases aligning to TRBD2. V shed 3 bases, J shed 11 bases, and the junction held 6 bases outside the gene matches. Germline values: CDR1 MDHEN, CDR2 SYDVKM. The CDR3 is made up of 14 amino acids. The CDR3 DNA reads TGTGCCAGCAGTTTGACTAGCGGGGGGAGGGAGCAGTACTTC. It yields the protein CASSLTSGGREQYF. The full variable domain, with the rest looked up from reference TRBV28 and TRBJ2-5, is DVKVTQSSRYLVKRTGEKVFLECVQDMDHENMFWYRQDPGLGLRLIYFSYDVKMKEKGDIPEGYSVSREKKERFSLILESASTNQTSMYLCASSLTSGGREQYFGPGTRLLVL.

CDR3 coding DNA: TGCGCCAGCAGCCAAGAACAGGGTGCTGAAGCTTTCTTT. Amino acid sequence: CASSQEQGAEAFF. This rearrangement joins TRBV4-3 to TRBJ1-1, with TRBD1 as a possible D gene (6 bases). The V end was cut by 0 bases, the J end by 6 bases, with 8 bases between. The CDR3 contains 13 residues. Germline values: CDR1 LGHNA, CDR2 YSLEER.

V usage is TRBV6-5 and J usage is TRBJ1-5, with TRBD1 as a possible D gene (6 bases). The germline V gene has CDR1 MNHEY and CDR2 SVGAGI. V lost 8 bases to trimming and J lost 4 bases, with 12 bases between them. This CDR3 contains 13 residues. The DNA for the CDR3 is TGTGCCAGCGGGGGGGGGCTAAATCAGCCCCAGCATTTT. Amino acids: CASGGGLNQPQHF.

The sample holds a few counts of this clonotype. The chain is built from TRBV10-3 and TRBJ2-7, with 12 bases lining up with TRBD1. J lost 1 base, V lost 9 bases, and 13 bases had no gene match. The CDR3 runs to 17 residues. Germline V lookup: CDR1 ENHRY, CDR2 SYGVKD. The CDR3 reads CAIYPGQGANRSYEQYF. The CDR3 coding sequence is TGTGCCATTTACCCGGGACAGGGGGCGAATAGGTCCTACGAGCAGTACTTC.

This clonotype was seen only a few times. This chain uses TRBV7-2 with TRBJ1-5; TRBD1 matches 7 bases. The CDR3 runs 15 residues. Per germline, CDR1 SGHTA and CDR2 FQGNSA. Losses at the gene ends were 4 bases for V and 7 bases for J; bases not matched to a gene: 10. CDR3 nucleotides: TGTGCCAGCAGCTCGGGGGGACAGAGGGAACAGCCCCAGCATTTT. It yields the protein CASSSGGQREQPQHF.

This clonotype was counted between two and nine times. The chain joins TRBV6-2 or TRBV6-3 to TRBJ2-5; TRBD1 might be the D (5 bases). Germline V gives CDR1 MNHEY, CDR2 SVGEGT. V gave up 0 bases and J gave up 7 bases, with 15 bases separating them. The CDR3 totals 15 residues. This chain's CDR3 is CASSYSRLGRVTQYF. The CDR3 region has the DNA TGTGCCAGCAGTTACTCCCGACTGGGGCGTGTGACCCAGTACTTC.

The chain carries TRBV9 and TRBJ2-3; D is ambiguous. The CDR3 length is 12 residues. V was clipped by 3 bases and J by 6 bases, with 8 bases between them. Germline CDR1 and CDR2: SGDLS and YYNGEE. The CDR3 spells CASSASPDTQYF. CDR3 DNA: TGTGCCAGCAGCGCCTCCCCTGATACGCAGTATTTT.

The CDR3 region has the DNA TGTGCCAGCGAGGCTAGCGGGGGTGATCAGTTCTTC. Its translation is CASEASGGDQFF. The gene calls are TRBV28 and TRBJ2-1; 10 bases are a match to TRBD2. Germline CDR1 reads MDHEN; CDR2 reads SYDVKM. CDR3 length equals 12 residues. The V gene end was trimmed by 8 bases and the J gene end by 13 bases; junction bases not matched to a gene: 8.